These 32 T cell receptor beta chains were sequenced from one sample in a study of blood T cell repertoires in COVID-19 (dated by TCRdb to about 2020). Receptors were amplified or captured by the immunoSEQ multiplex PCR assay. Imported from immuneACCESS, the table was reduced by TCRdb to in-frame sequences with V and J called. These copies leave out some clones; in studies compared against another copy, an unresolved V gene accounts for under half, and the cause of the remainder is not known. The table for this sample lists 250,000 to 350,000 clones; about 85% of them were counted only once. 0.87% of the sample belongs to the ten largest clones. Sequencing was carried out using peripheral blood. The receptors stem from a human donor with COVID-19, enrolled during active disease. The donor label of this sample is uncertain.

The chain carries TRBV7-8 and TRBJ2-7; no clear D. This CDR3 region has 15 residues. The germline V gene has CDR1 SGHVS and CDR2 FQNEAQ. The V end lost 1 base, the J end lost 5 bases, and 15 bases lay between the germline ends. The CDR3 reads CASSLGFLSRNEQYF. The CDR3 nucleotides read TGTGCCAGCAGCTTAGGGTTCTTGTCCAGGAACGAGCAGTACTTC. The variable domain in full, completed from reference TRBV7-8 and TRBJ2-7, reads GAGVSQSPRYKVAKRGQDVALRCDPISGHVSLFWYQQALGQGPEFLTYFQNEAQLDKSGLPSDRFFAERPEGSVSTLKIQRTQQEDSAVYLCASSLGFLSRNEQYFGPGTRLTVT.

The chain uses TRBV4-1 and TRBJ2-2; D is possibly TRBD2 (6 bases). The CDR3 has 14 residues. Between the trimmed V and J ends, which lost 8 bases and 0 bases, there was a span of 10 bases. CDR1 and CDR2 from the germline V gene are MGHRA and YSYEKL. The CDR3: CASRASANTGELFF. CDR3 bases: TGCGCCAGCCGGGCTAGCGCGAACACCGGGGAGCTGTTTTTT.

The V gene is TRBV28, the J gene TRBJ1-2; possibly TRBD1 for D (6 bases). CDR1 is MDHEN and CDR2 is SYDVKM in the germline V gene. This CDR3 contains 14 residues. V lost 3 bases, J lost 8 bases, and 16 bases lay in between. CDR3 in DNA: TGTGCCAGCAGTTTGATTGGACAGACTGAAGGCTACACCTTC. Translating gives CASSLIGQTEGYTF.

The CDR3 reads CTTRFTEAFF. The CDR3 DNA is TGCACCACTCGGTTCACTGAAGCTTTCTTT. This chain connects TRBV20-1 to TRBJ1-1; no firm D call. Germline CDR1 reads DFQATT; CDR2 reads SNEGSKA (reference sequence). The CDR3 is 10 residues long.

This clone has just a few counts. The genes are TRBV18 and TRBJ1-1; unclear D gene. The germline V and J ends were trimmed by 2 bases and 3 bases, with 7 bases remaining between them. Germline CDR1 is KGHSH and CDR2 is LQKENI. The CDR3 is 13 amino acids. DNA of the CDR3: TGTGCCAGCTCACCAATCGCGGACACTGAAGCTTTCTTT. Translated: CASSPIADTEAFF.

The chain is built from TRBV19 and TRBJ1-2; D is uncertain. Germline V gene data show CDR1 as LNHDA and CDR2 as SQIVND (reference sequence). Trimming cost V 7 bases and J 2 bases, with 14 bases left between them. This CDR3 has 14 amino acids. In DNA form, the CDR3 reads TGTGCCAGTACGATGGGCAACAACAACTATGGCTACACCTTC. Protein product: CASTMGNNNYGYTF.

This chain uses TRBV30 with TRBJ2-3; tentative D call: TRBD1 (6 bases). Germline V gene sequence: CDR1 GTSNPN, CDR2 SVGIG (reference sequence). V gave up 2 bases and J gave up 5 bases, with 17 bases separating them. The CDR3 totals 15 residues. CDR3 in DNA: TGTGCCTGGAGTACAGTGGCAGGGGTTGGAGATACGCAGTATTTT. It specifies CAWSTVAGVGDTQYF.

The CDR3 protein is CASSRGPNEKLFF. CDR3 nucleotides: TGTGCCAGCAGCAGGGGCCCTAATGAAAAACTGTTTTTT. The genes are TRBV6-4 and TRBJ1-4; TRBD1 might be the D (6 bases). Germline V lookup: CDR1 MRHNA, CDR2 SNTAGT. V was trimmed by 6 bases and J by 3 bases, leaving 8 bases between them. The CDR3 spans 13 residues.

The genes are TRBV7-2 and TRBJ1-3; D might be TRBD1 (6 bases). The V end lost 1 base, the J end lost 0 bases, and 13 bases lay between the germline ends. This CDR3 has 17 residues. The V gene's germline CDR1 is SGHTA and CDR2 FQGNSA. This chain's CDR3 is CASSLDYSGVSGNTIYF. CDR3 coding DNA: TGTGCCAGCAGCTTAGATTACTCAGGGGTCTCTGGAAACACCATATATTTT. The entire variable domain, with the rest obtained from reference TRBV7-2 and TRBJ1-3, is as follows: GAGVSQSPSNKVTEKGKDVELRCDPISGHTALYWYRQSLGQGLEFLIYFQGNSAPDKSGLPSDRFSAERTGGSVSTLTIQRTQQEDSAVYLCASSLDYSGVSGNTIYFGEGSWLTVV.

The chain carries TRBV4-2 and TRBJ1-1; no clear D. The V end was cut by 0 bases, the J end by 5 bases, with 13 bases between. The CDR3 length is 15 residues. Per germline, CDR1 LGHNA and CDR2 YNFKEQ. The CDR3 spells CASSQDSQVVTEAFF. CDR3 DNA: TGTGCCAGCAGCCAAGATTCCCAGGTGGTGACTGAAGCTTTCTTT.

J is TRBJ1-2 and V is TRBV7-2; 8 bases line up with TRBD1. V shed 2 bases and J 6 bases; nucleotides not matched to a gene: 8. CDR3 length: 15 residues. Germline V gene data show CDR1 as SGHTA and CDR2 as FQGNSA. As DNA, the CDR3 is TGTGCCAGCAGCTTACCACGAGGACAGGGTAATGGCTACACCTTC. Its protein is CASSLPRGQGNGYTF. Variable domain in full (rest from reference TRBV7-2 and TRBJ1-2): GAGVSQSPSNKVTEKGKDVELRCDPISGHTALYWYRQSLGQGLEFLIYFQGNSAPDKSGLPSDRFSAERTGGSVSTLTIQRTQQEDSAVYLCASSLPRGQGNGYTFGSGTRLTVV.

The gene calls are TRBV11-2 and TRBJ1-2; D is unclear. CDR3 length equals 15 residues. Germline lookup yields CDR1 SGHAT and CDR2 FQNNGV. The V end was cut by 0 bases, the J end by 8 bases, with 16 bases between. As DNA, the CDR3 is TGTGCCAGCAGCTTAGATGGCTCCCTGGAGGAGGGCTACACCTTC. The encoded protein is CASSLDGSLEEGYTF.

The J gene is TRBJ1-5, the V gene TRBV4-1, with unresolved D. Trimming shortened V by 4 bases and J by 10 bases, and 14 bases separated the two germline ends. Per the germline V gene, CDR1 is MGHRA and CDR2 is YSYEKL. The CDR3 covers 13 residues. The CDR3 DNA sequence: TGCGCCAGCAGCCGAGGGTTACCGGGACCCCAGCATTTT. It is translated as CASSRGLPGPQHF.

The V gene is TRBV19, the J gene TRBJ2-1, with 8 nucleotides matching TRBD2. The CDR3 is made up of 14 amino acids. The germline V gene encodes CDR1 LNHDA and CDR2 SQIVND (reference sequence). The junction had 4 bases not matched to a gene; V was cut back by 1 base and J by 8 bases. The chain's CDR3 is CASSIAGGPDEQFF. CDR3 sequence (DNA): TGTGCCAGTAGTATAGCGGGAGGGCCAGATGAGCAGTTCTTC.

The genes are TRBV7-9 and TRBJ1-1; 9 bases map to TRBD1. CDR3 size: 14 residues. After removal of 4 bases from V and 5 bases from J, the junction contained 5 bases not matched to a gene. Germline assignment: CDR1 SEHNR and CDR2 FQNEAQ (reference sequence). CDR3 nucleotide sequence: TGTGCCAGCAGCTCAACAGGGGGCGCGACTGAAGCTTTCTTT. Residues: CASSSTGGATEAFF.

On this clone itself: This CDR3 is also generated by other DNA sequences in the sample. The chain links TRBV29-1 to TRBJ2-7; 10 nucleotides match TRBD1. The V and J ends lost 4 bases and 4 bases, in that order; junction bases with no gene match: 4. Per the germline V gene, CDR1 is SQVTM and CDR2 is ANQGSEA. The CDR3 sequence is 13 residues long. CDR3 in DNA: TGCAGCGTTGGTGGGACAGGGGCATACGAGCAGTACTTC. This codes for CSVGGTGAYEQYF.

The chain employs TRBV6-5 and TRBJ2-3; D perhaps matches TRBD2 (5 bases). CDR3 length: 13 amino acids. V lost 5 bases and J 7 bases, leaving 13 bases between the germline ends. Germline V lookup: CDR1 MNHEY, CDR2 SVGAGI. The CDR3 DNA reads as TGTGCCAGCAGTCGCACTCGGGATTATACGCAGTATTTT. It yields the protein CASSRTRDYTQYF.

The chain has TRBV4-2 and TRBJ2-7, with 9 nucleotides matching TRBD2. The CDR3 totals 18 residues. After removal of 3 bases from V and 4 bases from J, the junction contained 16 bases not matched to a gene. Germline CDR1 and CDR2: LGHNA and YNFKEQ. The CDR3 region is CASSHTVGLSGGCYEQYF. The CDR3 DNA reads as TGTGCCAGCAGCCATACCGTGGGTCTTAGCGGGGGCTGTTACGAGCAGTACTTC.

This chain joins TRBV5-1 and TRBJ1-4, with D possibly being TRBD1 (6 bases). The germline gives CDR1 SGHRS, CDR2 YFSETQ. CDR3 length equals 14 residues. Trimming pared 2 bases from V and 8 bases from J, leaving 13 bases between. As DNA, the CDR3 is TGCGCCAGCAGCTTAGAGGGGGTCGGGGAAAAACTGTTTTTT. Encoded protein: CASSLEGVGEKLFF.

With respect to this clone: This sample includes further DNA sequences coding for the same CDR3. The V gene is TRBV9, the J gene TRBJ1-4; 8 positions match TRBD1. This CDR3 spans 15 amino acids. Germline trimming cut 3 bases from V and 5 bases from J; bases unmatched to any gene: 6. Per germline, CDR1 SGDLS and CDR2 YYNGEE. In DNA form, the CDR3 reads TGTGCCAGCAGCGCCGGGACAGGCGCGAATGAAAAACTGTTTTTT. This codes for CASSAGTGANEKLFF.

CDR3 residues: CASSFFEGRSGNTIYF. The CDR3 DNA reads TGTGCCAGCAGCTTCTTCGAGGGTCGCTCTGGAAACACCATATATTTT. This rearrangement joins TRBV7-2 to TRBJ1-3; D unclear. The V gene's germline CDR1 is SGHTA and CDR2 FQGNSA. The CDR3 spans 16 residues. Trimming stripped 3 bases from V and 0 bases from J, with 12 bases between.

This clone was seen only once. This rearrangement joins TRBV6-5 to TRBJ1-5; 8 nucleotides align to TRBD1. The trim removed 11 bases at V and 4 bases at J, leaving 13 bases unmatched. Germline V gene sequence: CDR1 MNHEY, CDR2 SVGAGI. The CDR3 runs 15 residues. CDR3 in amino acids: CACTTGTGENQPQHF. The CDR3 DNA is TGTGCCTGCACTACCGGGACAGGAGAAAATCAGCCCCAGCATTTT.

There are many counts of this clone. The V gene is TRBV6-1, the J gene TRBJ1-5; D not certain. The CDR3 covers 16 residues. V lost 2 bases to trimming and J lost 0 bases, with 11 bases between them. CDR1 is MNHNS and CDR2 is SASEGT in the germline V gene. CDR3 nucleotides: TGTGCCAGCAGTGAAAACAGTTTCTATAGCAATCAGCCCCAGCATTTT. Protein: CASSENSFYSNQPQHF.

The J gene is TRBJ1-5, the V gene TRBV5-1; the D is unclear. CDR1 and CDR2 (germline): SGHRS, YFSETQ. The CDR3 covers 11 residues. V lost 4 bases to trimming and J lost 8 bases, with 7 bases between them. The CDR3 reads CASSAEKPQHF. DNA for the CDR3: TGCGCCAGCAGCGCCGAGAAGCCCCAGCATTTT.

This clone was recorded once. The CDR3 bases are TGTGCCAGCAGTTCGGACAGGGGGTCAAGCTATGGCTACACCTTC. It codes for CASSSDRGSSYGYTF. The chain carries TRBV28 and TRBJ1-2; TRBD1 aligns across 10 bases. Germline loops: CDR1 MDHEN, CDR2 SYDVKM. The length of the CDR3 is 15 residues. The V gene end was trimmed by 4 bases and the J gene end by 4 bases; junction bases not matched to a gene: 6.

The chain combines TRBV5-1 with TRBJ1-3; the match to TRBD1 covers 10 bases. The germline V gene encodes CDR1 SGHRS and CDR2 YFSETQ. The CDR3 totals 15 residues. V trimming: 3 bases; J trimming: 7 bases; junction bases outside the gene matches: 7. CDR3 bases: TGCGCCAGCAGCTCCCGGGACAGGGGCGAGAACACCATATATTTT. Amino acid sequence: CASSSRDRGENTIYF.

The chain recombines TRBV2 with TRBJ2-7, with 14 bases identical to TRBD2. CDR3 length equals 14 residues. Trimming cost V 4 bases and J 5 bases; bases outside gene matches: 1. Germline V gives CDR1 SNHLY, CDR2 FYNNEI. This CDR3 reads CASSAGLAGDEQYF. CDR3 sequence (DNA): TGTGCCAGCAGTGCGGGACTAGCGGGAGACGAGCAGTACTTC.

The chain carries TRBV28 and TRBJ1-2, with D perhaps TRBD1 (5 bases). Germline V gene lookup returns CDR1 MDHEN and CDR2 SYDVKM. Trimming took 11 bases from V and 4 from J, leaving 14 bases between them. The CDR3 spans 12 residues. CDR3 in DNA: TGTGCCTCTCATCAGGGCGTCTATGGCTACACCTTC. This translates into CASHQGVYGYTF.

The chain uses TRBV3-1 (or the pseudogene TRBV3-2) and TRBJ1-2; D is unresolved. Trimming cost V 1 base and J 2 bases, with 11 bases left between them. CDR3 length: 15 residues. Germline V gene sequence: CDR1 LGHDT, CDR2 YNNKEL (reference sequence). The CDR3 spells CASSQARDRNYGYTF. The CDR3 nucleotides read TGTGCCAGCAGCCAAGCGCGGGATAGAAACTATGGCTACACCTTC.

The rearrangement joins TRBV6-2 or TRBV6-3 to TRBJ2-5; D possibly corresponds to TRBD1 (5 bases). Trimming removed 2 bases from V and 0 bases from J, with 22 bases in between. The CDR3 is 19 amino acids. Germline-derived CDR1 and CDR2 are MNHEY and SVGEGT. CDR3 loop: CASSYPNGEQALYQETQYF. CDR3 nucleotide sequence: TGTGCCAGCAGTTACCCTAATGGGGAACAGGCGCTGTACCAAGAGACCCAGTACTTC.

The genes are TRBV7-3 and TRBJ1-1, with 10 bases identical to TRBD1. The CDR3 is 15 residues long. The V and J ends lost 2 bases and 10 bases, in that order; junction bases with no gene match: 10. Germline V CDR1 and CDR2: SGHTA, FQGTGA. CDR3 residues: CASSLDRGPATGAFF. The CDR3 DNA follows: TGTGCCAGCAGCTTAGACAGGGGGCCCGCGACGGGAGCTTTCTTT.

V usage is TRBV7-2 and J usage is TRBJ1-2; possible D gene TRBD1, 5 bases. Deletions cut 5 bases from V and 3 bases from J, with 13 bases between. The CDR3 runs to 14 residues. Per germline, CDR1 SGHTA and CDR2 FQGNSA. In nucleotides, the CDR3 is TGTGCCAGCAGCCCGCGGGGGGTGGACTATGGCTACACCTTC. Encoded protein: CASSPRGVDYGYTF.